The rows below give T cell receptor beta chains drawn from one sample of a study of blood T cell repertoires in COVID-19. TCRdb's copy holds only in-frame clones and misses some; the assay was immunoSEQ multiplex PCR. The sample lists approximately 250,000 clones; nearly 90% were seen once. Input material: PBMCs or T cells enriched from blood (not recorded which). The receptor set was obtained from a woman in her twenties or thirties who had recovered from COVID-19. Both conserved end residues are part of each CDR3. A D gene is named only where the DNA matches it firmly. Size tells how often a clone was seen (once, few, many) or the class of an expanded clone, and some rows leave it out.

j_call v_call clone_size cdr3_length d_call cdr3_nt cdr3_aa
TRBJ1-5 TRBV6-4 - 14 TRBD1 TGTGCCAGCAGTGACACAGGGGGCAATCAGCCCCAGCATTTT CASSDTGGNQPQHF
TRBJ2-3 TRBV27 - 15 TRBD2 TGTGCCAGCAGTCGGACTAGCGGACGCACAGATACGCAGTATTTT CASSRTSGRTDTQYF
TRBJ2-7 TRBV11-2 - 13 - TGTGCCAGCAGCTCATCCGGGGAATACGAGCAGTACTTC CASSSSGEYEQYF
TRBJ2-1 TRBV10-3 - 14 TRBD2 TGTGCCATCAGTGACGCGGGAGGGGGTAATGAGCAGTTCTTC CAISDAGGGNEQFF
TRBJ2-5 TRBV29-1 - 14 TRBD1 TGCAGCGTCCCTGGGACAGGGACGCTTGGGACCCAGTACTTC CSVPGTGTLGTQYF
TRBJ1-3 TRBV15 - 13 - TGTGCCACCAGCAAAAGACAGGGAAACACCATATATTTT CATSKRQGNTIYF
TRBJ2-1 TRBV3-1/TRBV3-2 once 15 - TGTGCCAGCAGCCCAATCAGCGTCCCGGACAATGAGCAGTTCTTC CASSPISVPDNEQFF
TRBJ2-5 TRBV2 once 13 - TGTGCCAGCAGTAAAGACAGACAAGAGACCCAGTACTTC CASSKDRQETQYF
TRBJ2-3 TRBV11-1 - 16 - TGTGCCAGCAGTTTCTCAAATTTGCGGCCCACAGATACGCAGTATTTT CASSFSNLRPTDTQYF
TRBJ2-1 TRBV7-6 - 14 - TGTGCCAGCAGCTTAGCTGGCGGGGGCTATGAGCAGTTCTTC CASSLAGGGYEQFF
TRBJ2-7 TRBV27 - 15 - TGTGCCAGCATCGGACGGCAGGGAGGCTCCTACGAGCAGTACTTC CASIGRQGGSYEQYF
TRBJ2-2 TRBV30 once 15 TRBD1 TGTGCCTGGAGTTCCGGGACAGGGATGGCCGGGGAGCTGTTTTTT CAWSSGTGMAGELFF
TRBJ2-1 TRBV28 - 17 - TGTGCCAGCAGTTTATTCGGAAGAGGGAGCGCCTACAATGAGCAGTTCTTC CASSLFGRGSAYNEQFF
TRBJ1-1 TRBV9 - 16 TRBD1 TGTGCCAGCAGCGTAGATCCCGGACAGGGGAACACTGAAGCTTTCTTT CASSVDPGQGNTEAFF
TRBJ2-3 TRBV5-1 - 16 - TGCGCCAGCAGCTGGGAAACTAGCTTCCGCACAGATACGCAGTATTTT CASSWETSFRTDTQYF
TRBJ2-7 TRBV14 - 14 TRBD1 TGTGCCAGCAGCTCGTTGGACAGGGCCCACGAGCAGTACTTC CASSSLDRAHEQYF
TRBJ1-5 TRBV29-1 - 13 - TGCAGCGTTGTCGAGTCTAGCAATCAGCCCCAGCATTTT CSVVESSNQPQHF
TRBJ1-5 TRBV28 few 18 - TGTGCCAGCAGCCTAGACAGGTCGTTTGGCTATAGCAATCAGCCCCAGCATTTT CASSLDRSFGYSNQPQHF
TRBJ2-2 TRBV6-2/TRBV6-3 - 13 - TGTGCCAGCAGTTACCTGAACACCGGGGAGCTGTTTTTT CASSYLNTGELFF
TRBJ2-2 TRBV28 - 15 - TGTGCCAGCAGTTTTTTGCTCGGAGGGACCGGGGAGCTGTTTTTT CASSFLLGGTGELFF
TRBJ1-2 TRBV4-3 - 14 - TGCGCCAGCAGCCAAGAGGGCCGGGGCTATGGCTACACCTTC CASSQEGRGYGYTF
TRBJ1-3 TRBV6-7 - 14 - TGTGCCAGCAGCCCACACTATTGGACAAGCACCATATATTTT CASSPHYWTSTIYF
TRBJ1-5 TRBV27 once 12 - TGTGCCAGCAGTCCCTCGACATGGCCCCAGCATTTT CASSPSTWPQHF
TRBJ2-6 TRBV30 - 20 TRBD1 TGTGCCTGGAGTCTACGTTCCCCGGGACAGGGGACGAGAGGGGCCAACGTCCTGACTTTC CAWSLRSPGQGTRGANVLTF
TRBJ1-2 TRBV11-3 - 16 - TGTGCCAGCAGCTTAGAGGGCAGGGAAGCTAACTATGGCTACACCTTC CASSLEGREANYGYTF
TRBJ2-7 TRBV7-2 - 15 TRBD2 TGTGCCAGCAGCTTACCGGGACTAGCGGTGTACGAGCAGTACTTC CASSLPGLAVYEQYF
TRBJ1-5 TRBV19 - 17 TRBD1 TGTGCCAGTAGTCCTGGGACAGAGTTTTATAGCAATCAGCCCCAGCATTTT CASSPGTEFYSNQPQHF
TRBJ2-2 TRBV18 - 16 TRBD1 TGTGCCAGCTCACCGCCGGGACAGCCGAACACCGGGGAGCTGTTTTTT CASSPPGQPNTGELFF
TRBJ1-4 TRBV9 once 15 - TGTGCCAGCAGCCTAACAGCACAGGGATCTGAAAAACTGTTTTTT CASSLTAQGSEKLFF
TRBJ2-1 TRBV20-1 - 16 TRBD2 TGCAGTGCTAGTTCTAGCGGGGGGAACGCCTACAATGAGCAGTTCTTC CSASSSGGNAYNEQFF
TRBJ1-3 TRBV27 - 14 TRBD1 TGTGCCAGCAGCCGGACAGGCTGGGGAAACACCATATATTTT CASSRTGWGNTIYF
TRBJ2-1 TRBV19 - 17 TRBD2 TGTGCCAGTAGTAACCGCGGACTAGCGGGAGGTGCCAATGAGCAGTTCTTC CASSNRGLAGGANEQFF
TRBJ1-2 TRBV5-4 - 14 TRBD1 TGTGCCAGCAGCCGGACAGGGGAGAGCTATGGCTACACCTTC CASSRTGESYGYTF
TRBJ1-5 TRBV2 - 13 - TGTGCCAGCGACTTAAACAGGAATCAGCCCCAGCATTTT CASDLNRNQPQHF
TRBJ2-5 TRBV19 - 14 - TGTGCCAGTAGTATGCTGGGGGCCGGAGAGACCCAGTACTTC CASSMLGAGETQYF
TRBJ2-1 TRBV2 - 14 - TGTGCCAGCAGTGAGGACTTAGCGAGGAATGAGCAGTTCTTC CASSEDLARNEQFF
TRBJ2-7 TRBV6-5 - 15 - TGTGCCAGCAGTTACTCCCCACAGGGGGGGTACGAGCAGTACTTC CASSYSPQGGYEQYF
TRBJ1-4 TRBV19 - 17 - TGTGCCAGTAAACGCTACTGGAGCCCCGTTCTTAATGAAAAACTGTTTTTT CASKRYWSPVLNEKLFF
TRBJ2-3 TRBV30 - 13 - TGTGCCTCCAAAAGACTCAGCACAGATACGCAGTATTTT CASKRLSTDTQYF
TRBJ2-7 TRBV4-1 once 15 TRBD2 TGCGCCAGCAGCCAACCGCGGGAGGGCCTCTACGAGCAGTACTTC CASSQPREGLYEQYF